This T cell receptor beta chain appears in the sequencing data of a study of spatial heterogeneity in lung cancer. The time point is: sample taken at primary tumor resection. In germline, CDR1 is MNHEY, CDR2 SVGEGT. V trimming: 4 bases; J trimming: 1 base; junction bases outside the gene matches: 2. The CDR3 extends over 15 amino acids. This clonotype came up a few times. The antigen remains unidentified. MiXCR, applied by TCRdb to the 5' RACE reads, yields one record per CDR3 protein. This table has about 20,000 distinct CDR3 sequences, about 16% appearing once. Overall study findings and caveats: Intratumoral expanded alpha and beta TCR counts were found to track tumor mutation counts.

V is TRBV6-2 or TRBV6-3 and J is TRBJ2-1; 9 positions agree with TRBD2. This clonotype was sampled from a female donor with early-stage non-small cell lung cancer. Sequenced material: lung tumor tissue, taken at surgery. This CDR3 is CASSSSGISYNEQFF. CDR3 DNA: TGTGCCAGCAGTTCTAGCGGGATTTCCTACAATGAGCAGTTCTTC.